This entry lists 2 T cell receptor beta chains sequenced from one sample in a study of blood T cell repertoires in COVID-19 (dated by TCRdb to about 2020). Preparation of the library involved the immunoSEQ multiplex PCR assay. TCRdb took over this immuneACCESS table, retaining in-frame rearrangements with V and J assigned. Such tables are incomplete; in checked studies, under half of the missing clones stem from an unresolved V gene, and the remainder is unexplained. A total of some 80,000 clones appear in this sample, roughly 84% of them only once. Of the sample, roughly 11% is held by the ten largest clones. Material for sequencing was peripheral blood. These receptors were taken from a man in his 60s with COVID-19, enrolled during active disease.

This clone showed up just once. This chain links TRBV25-1 with TRBJ2-2; 7 bases are shared with TRBD2. The trim removed 4 bases at V and 6 bases at J, leaving 5 bases unmatched. The CDR3 is 14 amino acids. From germline, CDR1 is MGHDK and CDR2 SYGVNS. The CDR3 is CASSGEGRAGELFF. DNA of the CDR3: TGTGCCAGCAGTGGGGAGGGAAGGGCCGGGGAGCTGTTTTTT.

This chain connects TRBV11-1 to TRBJ2-1, with 7 bases matching TRBD2. J lost 1 base, V lost 8 bases, and 2 bases had no gene match. CDR3 length: 13 amino acids. Germline V gene sequence: CDR1 SGHAT, CDR2 FQDESV (reference sequence). CDR3 sequence (DNA): TGTGCCAGCCAGCGGGAATCCTACAATGAGCAGTTCTTC. Residues: CASQRESYNEQFF. The full variable domain, its missing parts supplied by reference TRBV11-1 and TRBJ2-1, is EAEVAQSPRYKITEKSQAVAFWCDPISGHATLYWYRQILGQGPELLVQFQDESVVDDSQLPKDRFSAERLKGVDSTLKIQPAELGDSAMYLCASQRESYNEQFFGPGTRLTVL.